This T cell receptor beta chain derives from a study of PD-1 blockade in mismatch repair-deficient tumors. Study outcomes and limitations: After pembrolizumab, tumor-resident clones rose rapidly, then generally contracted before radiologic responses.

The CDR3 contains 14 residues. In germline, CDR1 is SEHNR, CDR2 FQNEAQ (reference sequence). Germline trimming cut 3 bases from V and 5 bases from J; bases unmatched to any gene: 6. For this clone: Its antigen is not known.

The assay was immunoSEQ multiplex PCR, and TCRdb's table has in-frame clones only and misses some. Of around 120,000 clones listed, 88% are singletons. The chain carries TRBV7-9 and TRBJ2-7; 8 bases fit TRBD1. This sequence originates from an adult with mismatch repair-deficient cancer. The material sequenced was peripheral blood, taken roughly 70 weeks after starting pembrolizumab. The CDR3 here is CASSLIDRGHEQYF. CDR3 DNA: TGTGCCAGCAGCTTGATCGACAGGGGCCACGAGCAGTACTTC.